Presented here are 9 T cell receptor beta chains from one specimen sequenced in a study of human T cells and chemical hapten exposure. TCRdb ran MiXCR on the RACE reads and lists one entry per CDR3 protein. The sample consists of around 150,000 distinct CDR3 sequences, 25% to 30% of them appearing once. The time point denotes: patch test 3, about 24 weeks after DPC sensitization. The sample's treatment: therapeutic diphenylcyclopropenone sensitization with weekly scalp DPC. This specimen was whole blood, taken in connection with sensitization to the hapten diphenylcyclopropenone (DPC). The receptors come from a woman younger than 35 with alopecia areata. Some clones in this sample may be carry-over from other donors' samples.

In this sample, this clonotype turned up many times. This chain links TRBV6-2 or TRBV6-3 with TRBJ1-1; 10 bases are shared with TRBD1. Germline loops: CDR1 MNHEY, CDR2 SVGEGT. This CDR3 is built from 15 residues. V was pared by 1 base and J by 2 bases, with 1 base of the junction left unmatched. This chain's CDR3 is CASSYWDRGNTEAFF. The CDR3, as DNA: TGTGCCAGCAGTTACTGGGACAGGGGAAACACTGAAGCTTTCTTT.

V is TRBV10-3 and J is TRBJ2-5, with TRBD1 matching 10 bases. Germline V gene data show CDR1 as ENHRY and CDR2 as SYGVKD. This CDR3 is built from 14 residues. J was trimmed by 1 base and V by 11 bases; bases with no gene match: 7. This CDR3 reads CASTRTGGQETQYF. CDR3 DNA: TGTGCCTCAACGAGGACAGGGGGCCAAGAGACCCAGTACTTC.

The V gene is TRBV4-3, the J gene TRBJ1-2; D not certain. Trimming pared 3 bases from V and 2 bases from J, leaving 7 bases between. In germline, CDR1 is LGHNA, CDR2 YSLEER. The CDR3 consists of 13 residues. DNA of the CDR3: TGCGCCAGCAGCCATACGGAAAACTATGGCTACACCTTC. This gives the protein CASSHTENYGYTF.

The chain carries TRBV10-3 and TRBJ2-5, with D possibly being TRBD2 (5 bases). Trimming stripped 10 bases from V and 4 bases from J, with 10 bases between. Germline-derived CDR1 and CDR2 are ENHRY and SYGVKD. There are 11 residues in the CDR3. The CDR3 coding sequence is TGTGCCACCGGTGGGAGAGAGACCCAGTACTTC. This sequence encodes CATGGRETQYF.

This clonotype has just one count. The V call is TRBV11-2, the J call TRBJ2-4, with D unclear. Trimming left V 0 bases short and J 2 bases short, with 2 bases between. This CDR3 is built from 13 residues. Germline loops: CDR1 SGHAT, CDR2 FQNNGV. CDR3 sequence: CASSLESKNIQYF. CDR3 DNA sequence: TGTGCCAGCAGCTTAGAGTCCAAAAACATTCAGTACTTC.

The genes are TRBV3-1 and TRBJ2-3; D is perhaps TRBD2 (6 bases). From germline, CDR1 is LGHDT and CDR2 YNNKEL (reference sequence). This CDR3 comprises 15 residues. V lost 1 base, J lost 5 bases, and 13 bases lay in between. The CDR3 DNA follows: TGTGCCAGCAGCCAAGGAGCGAGGAGGGTAGATACGCAGTATTTT. It translates to CASSQGARRVDTQYF.

This clonotype occurred a few times. This chain joins TRBV4-1 and TRBJ2-5; D not certain. The CDR3 totals 13 residues. CDR1 is MGHRA and CDR2 is YSYEKL in the germline V gene. The V end lost 1 base, the J end lost 5 bases, and 8 bases lay between the germline ends. This CDR3 reads CASSQANRETQYF. The CDR3 region has the DNA TGCGCCAGCAGCCAAGCCAATAGGGAGACCCAGTACTTC.

This clonotype was picked up a small number of times. V is TRBV5-1 and J is TRBJ1-1, with D unresolved. The CDR3 spans 17 residues. With 4 bases removed from V and 1 base from J, the gap between germline ends came to 20 bases. The germline gives CDR1 SGHRS, CDR2 YFSETQ. This chain's CDR3 is CASSPAYKTQGNTEAFF. The CDR3 region has the DNA TGCGCCAGCAGCCCGGCATACAAAACTCAAGGGAACACTGAAGCTTTCTTT.

The rearrangement uses TRBV6-1 and TRBJ2-7, with 7 bases lining up with TRBD1. This CDR3 is 15 amino acids long. Germline V gene sequence: CDR1 MNHNS, CDR2 SASEGT. V lost 0 bases, J lost 2 bases, and 4 bases stayed unmatched. CDR3 in DNA: TGTGCCAGCAGTGAAGCGCAGGGACAGCCCTACGAGCAGTACTTC. This sequence encodes CASSEAQGQPYEQYF.